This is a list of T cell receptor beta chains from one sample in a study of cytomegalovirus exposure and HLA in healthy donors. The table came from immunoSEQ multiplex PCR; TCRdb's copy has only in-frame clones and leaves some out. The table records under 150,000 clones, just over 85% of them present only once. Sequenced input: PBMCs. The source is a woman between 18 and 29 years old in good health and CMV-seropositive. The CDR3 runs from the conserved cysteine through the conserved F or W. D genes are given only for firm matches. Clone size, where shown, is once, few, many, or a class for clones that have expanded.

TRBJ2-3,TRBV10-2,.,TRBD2,TGCGCCAGCAGGCCTGGACCGGGACTAGCGGGAGGTACGACAGATACGCAGTATTTT,CASRPGPGLAGGTTDTQYF
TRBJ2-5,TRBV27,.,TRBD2,TGTGCCAGCAGTTTTAGAACTAGCGGCCAAGAGACCCAGTACTTC,CASSFRTSGQETQYF
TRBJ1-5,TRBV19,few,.,TGTGCCAGTACCCCAGGGGCGGGTCGGGATAGCAATCAGCCCCAGCATTTT,CASTPGAGRDSNQPQHF
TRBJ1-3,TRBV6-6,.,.,TGTGCCAGCAGTTACCAGACAGCCGACTCTGGAAACACCATATATTTT,CASSYQTADSGNTIYF
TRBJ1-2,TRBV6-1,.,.,TGTGCCAGCAGTGAGGGGGGATCTCATGGCTACACCTTC,CASSEGGSHGYTF
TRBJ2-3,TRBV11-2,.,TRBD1,TGTGCCAGCAGCTTAGTGACAGGGTTTAACCTTGCGCAGTATTTT,CASSLVTGFNLAQYF
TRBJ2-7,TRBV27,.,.,TGTGCCAGCAGTCCAAGCACAGGGAAGTGGGAGCAGTACTTC,CASSPSTGKWEQYF
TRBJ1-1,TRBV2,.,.,TGTGCCAGCACTATGGGGGCCCTGAACGCTGAAGCTTTCTTT,CASTMGALNAEAFF
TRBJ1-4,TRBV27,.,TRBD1,TGTGCCAGCAGTTTAAGTTTAGGGACAGGAAGCGAAAAACTGTTTTTT,CASSLSLGTGSEKLFF
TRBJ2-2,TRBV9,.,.,TGTGCCAGCAGCGTAGCTGACGCAGGGCTTTTCGGGGAGCTGTTTTTT,CASSVADAGLFGELFF
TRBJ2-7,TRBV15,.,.,TGTGCCACCAGCAGACCCCGACCAGGGTCGCGGAGCTCCTACGAGCAGTACTTC,CATSRPRPGSRSSYEQYF